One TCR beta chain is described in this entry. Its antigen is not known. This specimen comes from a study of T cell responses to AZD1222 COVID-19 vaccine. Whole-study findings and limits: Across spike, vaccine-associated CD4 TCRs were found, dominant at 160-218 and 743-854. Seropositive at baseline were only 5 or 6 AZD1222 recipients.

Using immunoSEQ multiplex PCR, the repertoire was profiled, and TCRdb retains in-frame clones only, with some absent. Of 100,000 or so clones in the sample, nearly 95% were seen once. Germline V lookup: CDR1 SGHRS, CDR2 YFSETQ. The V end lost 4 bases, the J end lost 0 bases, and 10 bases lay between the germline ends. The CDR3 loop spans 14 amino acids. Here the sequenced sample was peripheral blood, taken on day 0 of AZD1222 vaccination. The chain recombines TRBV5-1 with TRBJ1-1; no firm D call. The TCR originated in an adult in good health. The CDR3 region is CASSLENLNTEAFF. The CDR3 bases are TGCGCCAGCAGCCTGGAGAACTTGAACACTGAAGCTTTCTTT.